This T cell receptor (beta chain) was documented in a study of cytomegalovirus exposure and HLA in healthy donors. Study-wide findings and caveats: Presence/absence analyses took donor sequencing depth as roughly uniform. A later analysis found TCR association rates differed by HLA locus, highest for DRB1 and lowest for HLA-C. Several of the most significant clusters appeared, in a later analysis, to be linked to common viral pathogens.

About this clone itself: Its antigen is unknown.

Germline lookup yields CDR1 MDHEN and CDR2 SYDVKM. The CDR3 covers 14 residues. A multiplex PCR was run with 60 Vbeta primers and 13 Jbeta primers. The protocol was immunoSEQ multiplex PCR, while the TCRdb copy is restricted to in-frame clones and leaves out a portion. Here the sample spans about 96,000 clones, around four fifths being singletons. The sequence came from a man in his fifties or sixties in good health and CMV-seropositive. The chain combines TRBV28 with TRBJ2-5; D might be TRBD2 (5 bases). The last part of the DNA fits TRBJ2-7 better; the J call may be wrong. Sequencing input: PBMCs. This CDR3 is CATLRGQPPYEQYF. The CDR3 bases are TGTGCCACCCTTCGCGGGCAACCTCCCTACGAGCAGTACTTC.